This TCR beta chain emerged from a study of blood T cell repertoires in COVID-19. Ages ranged from roughly 18 to 95 years, with residence in approximately 25 US areas. A COVID-19 case had been met by exposed participants during the 2 weeks before study entry. As originally analysed: Estimation of nucleated cell counts relied on the amplification of reference gene primers. Profiled with immunoSEQ multiplex PCR; TCRdb holds only in-frame clones, not every one. V and J calls and clone size are as listed in that table; D and trimming were resolved from the DNA. The sample has fewer than 150,000 clones; 84% are singletons. The clonotype was recovered from a woman aged 18-30 years who had been exposed to COVID-19. The sequenced sample consisted of PBMCs or T cells enriched from blood (not recorded which).

In nucleotides, the CDR3 is TGTGCCAGCAGACAACAGGGGGCTTACTCCTACGAGCAGTACTTC. Protein product: CASRQQGAYSYEQYF. V gene TRBV6-5 combines with J gene TRBJ2-7, with 9 bases lining up with TRBD1. This CDR3 contains 15 residues. Germline CDR1 MNHEY, CDR2 SVGAGI. V lost 6 bases and J lost 0; bases outside the gene matches: 6.